This T cell receptor (beta chain) was sequenced in a study of CD8+CD57+ T cells in acquired aplastic anemia. CDR3 length: 14 residues. Germline V lookup: CDR1 SQVTM, CDR2 ANQGSEA. Losses at the gene ends were 4 bases for V and 4 bases for J; bases not matched to a gene: 5. The count of this clonotype is one. TCR beta VDJ and CDR3 profiling used genomic DNA as template. TCRdb fed the reads into MiXCR, producing one record per CDR3 protein. The sample consists of under 150,000 distinct CDR3 sequences, around two fifths of them appearing once. The sample was sorted CD4+, CD8+, or CD8+CD57+ T cells (not recorded which) from PBMCs. The TCR sequence derives from a human donor in good health, serving as a control. The chain employs TRBV29-1 and TRBJ2-3; TRBD2 agrees at 10 bases. The CDR3 DNA follows: TGCAGCGTTGGGACTAGCGGAACCTCAGATACGCAGTATTTT. This codes for CSVGTSGTSDTQYF.